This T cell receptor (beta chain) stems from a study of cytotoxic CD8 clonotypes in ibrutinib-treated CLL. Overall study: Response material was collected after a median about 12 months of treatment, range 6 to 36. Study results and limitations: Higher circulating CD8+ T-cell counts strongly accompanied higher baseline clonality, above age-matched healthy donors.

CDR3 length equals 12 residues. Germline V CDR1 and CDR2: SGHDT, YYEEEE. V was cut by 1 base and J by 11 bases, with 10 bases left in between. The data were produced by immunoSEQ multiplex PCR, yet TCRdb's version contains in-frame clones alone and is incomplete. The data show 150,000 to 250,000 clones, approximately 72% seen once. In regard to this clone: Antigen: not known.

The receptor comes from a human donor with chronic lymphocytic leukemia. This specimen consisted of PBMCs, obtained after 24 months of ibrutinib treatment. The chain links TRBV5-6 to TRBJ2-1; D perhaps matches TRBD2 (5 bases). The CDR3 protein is CASSLLTGKQFF. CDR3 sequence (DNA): TGTGCCAGCAGCTTGCTAACGGGAAAGCAGTTCTTC.